This section outlines one T cell receptor beta chain sequence together with its context. As originally analysed: Reference gene primer amplification gave nucleated cell count estimates. Using immunoSEQ multiplex PCR, the repertoire was profiled, and TCRdb retains in-frame clones only, with some absent. V and J calls and clone size are those listed in that table; D and trimming were worked out from the DNA. The sample holds 290,000 or so clones; roughly four fifths are singletons and the top ten take 5%. The sample is drawn from a study of blood T cell repertoires in COVID-19. Deletions cut 3 bases from V and 1 base from J, with 9 bases between. Germline lookup yields CDR1 MNHNS and CDR2 SASEGT. The CDR3 has 14 residues. The participants were between about 18 and 89 years old and came from 24 US areas.

The receptor's source is a man in his forties or fifties who had been exposed to COVID-19. The sequenced material came from PBMCs or T cells enriched from blood (not recorded which). This chain uses TRBV6-1 with TRBJ2-5; D not resolved. The CDR3 coding sequence is TGTGCCAGCAGTGAGTCCTACGCCCAAGAGACCCAGTACTTC. Translation gives CASSESYAQETQYF.